This T cell receptor beta chain came from a study of identical twins. CDR1 SNHLY and CDR2 FYNNEI come from the germline V gene. Trimming took off 7 bases at V and 1 base at J, with 10 bases between the two ends. This CDR3 contains 14 residues. Each CDR3 protein gets one entry after TCRdb re-called the 5' RACE reads with MiXCR. The sample has about 890,000 distinct CDR3 sequences; 9% to 15% are singletons. The same specimen was also included in a second study, on yellow fever vaccine responses in identical twins.

The clonotype originates from a woman younger than 35 in good health. The sequenced material came from PBMCs. The rearrangement joins TRBV2 to TRBJ2-2; D is uncertain. The CDR3 coding sequence is TGTGCCAGCAACCCACCCAGGAACACCGGGGAGCTGTTTTTT. This gives the protein CASNPPRNTGELFF.